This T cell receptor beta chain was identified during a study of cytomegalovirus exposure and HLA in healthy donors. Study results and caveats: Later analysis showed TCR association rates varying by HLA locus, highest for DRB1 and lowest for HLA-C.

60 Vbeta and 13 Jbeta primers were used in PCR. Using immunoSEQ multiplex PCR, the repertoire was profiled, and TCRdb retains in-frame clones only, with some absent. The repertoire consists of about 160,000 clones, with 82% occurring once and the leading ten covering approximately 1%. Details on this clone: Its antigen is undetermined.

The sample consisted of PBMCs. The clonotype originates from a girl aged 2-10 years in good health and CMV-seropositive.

DNA of the CDR3: TGTGCCAGCAGCTTAGGGACTAGCGGACACAATGAGCAGTTCTTC. As protein: CASSLGTSGHNEQFF. The rearrangement joins TRBV11-3 to TRBJ2-1; 10 nucleotides line up with TRBD2. Trimming cost V 1 base and J 5 bases; bases outside gene matches: 2. The CDR3 has 15 residues. Germline assignment: CDR1 SGHNT and CDR2 YENEEA.